This T cell receptor (beta chain) was recovered during a study of PD-1 blockade in classical Hodgkin lymphoma. Clones were read by immunoSEQ multiplex PCR, and TCRdb kept only the in-frame ones, dropping some. This sample has about 14,000 clones, with about four fifths found just once. Study conclusions and caveats: Lower baseline TCR diversity marked trial partial responders and progressors. Why the repertoires differ is still unclear, perhaps disease activity or prior therapy. By cycle point C4D1, TCR diversity had risen significantly in CD4+ cells (but not CD8+ cells).

Every single patient, without exception, relapsed after autologous stem cell transplantation, and brentuximab vedotin exposure varied. This CDR3 comprises 13 residues. Per the germline V gene, CDR1 is SNHLY and CDR2 is FYNNEI. Trimming took off 8 bases at V and 3 bases at J, with 8 bases between the two ends. On this clone: The antigen is unknown.

The genes are TRBV2 and TRBJ1-6; D uncertain. This sample comprised peripheral blood mononuclear cells (PBMCs), obtained at baseline. The clonotype originates from a human donor with classical Hodgkin lymphoma. The CDR3 DNA reads TGTGCCAGCCAAGCGAACTATAATTCACCCCTCCACTTT. Its protein product is CASQANYNSPLHF.